One sample yielded the 23 T cell receptor beta chains listed below, sequenced in a study of cytomegalovirus exposure and HLA in healthy donors. The PCR was carried out with 60 Vbeta primers and 13 Jbeta primers. Assay: immunoSEQ multiplex PCR; the TCRdb copy retains only in-frame clones and omits some. Of some 200,000 clones in the sample, approximately 84% were seen once. Sequenced sample: PBMCs. The receptors derive from a woman aged 45 to 65 in good health and CMV-seropositive.

This clone showed up just once. V is TRBV19 and J is TRBJ2-3; 7 bases match TRBD2. This CDR3 has 15 residues. V lost 6 bases, J lost 1 base, and 7 bases stayed unmatched. Germline values: CDR1 LNHDA, CDR2 SQIVND (reference sequence). As DNA, the CDR3 is TGTGCCAGTAGAAAGACTAGCTCGGGCACAGATACGCAGTATTTT. This codes for CASRKTSSGTDTQYF. Complete variable domain (other parts from reference TRBV19 and TRBJ2-3): DGGITQSPKYLFRKEGQNVTLSCEQNLNHDAMYWYRQDPGQGLRLIYYSQIVNDFQKGDIAEGYSVSREKKESFPLTVTSAQKNPTAFYLCASRKTSSGTDTQYFGPGTRLTVL.

The V call is TRBV5-4, the J call TRBJ2-5; D perhaps matches TRBD1 (5 bases). V lost 4 bases and J 1 base, leaving 14 bases between the germline ends. Germline V gene lookup returns CDR1 SGHNT and CDR2 YYREEE (reference sequence). The CDR3 spans 15 residues. CDR3 coding DNA: TGTGCCAGCAGCCCTGCTAGACAGCCCCAAGAGACCCAGTACTTC. This translates into CASSPARQPQETQYF.

This clone was recorded a few times. The chain carries TRBV9 and TRBJ2-7; D perhaps matches TRBD2 (6 bases). The CDR3 is made up of 14 amino acids. Germline V gene lookup returns CDR1 SGDLS and CDR2 YYNGEE. Deletions cut 3 bases from V and 0 bases from J, with 10 bases between. CDR3 loop: CASSGGESSYEQYF. CDR3 DNA sequence: TGTGCCAGCAGCGGGGGGGAGAGCTCCTACGAGCAGTACTTC.

This chain joins TRBV6-6 and TRBJ1-1, with 8 bases matching TRBD1. V trimming: 6 bases; J trimming: 3 bases; junction bases outside the gene matches: 12. Per the germline V gene, CDR1 is MNHNY and CDR2 is SVGAGI (reference sequence). CDR3 length equals 16 residues. CDR3: CASRPSPGTGYTEAFF. In DNA, the CDR3 is TGTGCCAGCAGACCTAGTCCCGGGACAGGATACACTGAAGCTTTCTTT.

CDR3 sequence: CASSIRGSDGYTF. The CDR3 coding sequence is TGTGCCAGCAGCATCCGTGGGAGTGATGGCTACACCTTC. The chain recombines TRBV5-4 with TRBJ1-2, with D uncertain. Germline CDR1 and CDR2: SGHNT and YYREEE (reference sequence). Deletions cut 4 bases from V and 6 bases from J, with 13 bases between. The length of the CDR3 is 13 residues.

In DNA, the CDR3 is TGTGCCAGTAGTATAGTGGGAGGTGGCGACAATCAGCCCCAGCATTTT. It encodes CASSIVGGGDNQPQHF. The J gene is TRBJ1-5, the V gene TRBV19; D not resolved. Germline CDR1 LNHDA, CDR2 SQIVND (reference sequence). The CDR3 consists of 16 residues. Deletions cut 1 base from V and 3 bases from J, with 13 bases between.

CDR3 loop: CASSIAPDSTNEKLFF. In DNA form, the CDR3 reads TGTGCCAGTAGTATCGCGCCGGACAGCACTAATGAAAAACTGTTTTTT. This chain links TRBV19 with TRBJ1-4, with a weak D call TRBD1 (6 bases). The CDR3 has 16 amino acids. Between the trimmed V and J ends, which lost 3 bases and 2 bases, there was a span of 13 bases. The germline gives CDR1 LNHDA, CDR2 SQIVND (reference sequence).

V usage is TRBV7-8 and J usage is TRBJ1-4; 8 bases fit TRBD1. J lost 5 bases, V lost 1 base, and 12 bases had no gene match. CDR3 length equals 18 residues. CDR1 SGHVS and CDR2 FQNEAQ come from the germline V gene. The DNA for the CDR3 is TGTGCCAGCAGCTTAGTGGTTTCGGGGGACAGGCTGAATGAAAAACTGTTTTTT. This encodes CASSLVVSGDRLNEKLFF.

This clone was recorded a few times. This chain joins TRBV7-3 and TRBJ2-7; 8 nucleotides match TRBD1. The CDR3 sequence is 14 residues long. CDR1 and CDR2 from the germline V gene are SGHTA and FQGTGA. The junction had 6 bases not matched to a gene; V was cut back by 5 bases and J by 3 bases. CDR3 residues: CASSPQGGVYEQYF. In DNA, the CDR3 is TGTGCCAGCAGCCCACAGGGGGGTGTCTACGAGCAGTACTTC.

V is TRBV6-6 and J is TRBJ1-2; unclear D gene. CDR3 length: 14 residues. CDR1 is MNHNY and CDR2 is SVGAGI in the germline V gene (reference sequence). The V and J ends lost 5 bases and 1 base respectively, with 11 bases between them. The CDR3 nucleotides are TGTGCCAGCAGTAACCCCGGGAGTAACTATGGCTACACCTTC. Amino acids: CASSNPGSNYGYTF.

This clone was observed a few times. The chain links TRBV13 to TRBJ2-7; 8 nucleotides agree with TRBD2. V lost 3 bases, J lost 5 bases, and 6 bases stayed unmatched. The CDR3 is made up of 14 amino acids. Germline V CDR1 and CDR2: PRHDT, FYEKMQ (reference sequence). CDR3 in DNA: TGTGCCAGCAGCTTGGACGGGGGGGCCCACGAGCAGTACTTC. Encoded protein: CASSLDGGAHEQYF.

The chain employs TRBV6-5 and TRBJ1-2; TRBD1 aligns across 9 bases. Trimming cost V 5 bases and J 6 bases; bases outside gene matches: 7. Germline V gene lookup returns CDR1 MNHEY and CDR2 SVGAGI. The CDR3 length is 14 residues. The CDR3 region is CASSPLGDRDGYTF. DNA for the CDR3: TGTGCCAGCAGTCCACTAGGGGACAGGGATGGCTACACCTTC.

The CDR3 DNA is TGTGCCAGCAGCCTACAGGGAACCGGGGAGCTGTTTTTT. It translates to CASSLQGTGELFF. The V call is TRBV7-8, the J call TRBJ2-2; D is perhaps TRBD1 (6 bases). Germline V gene data show CDR1 as SGHVS and CDR2 as FQNEAQ. V was pared by 5 bases and J by 5 bases, with 9 bases between. The CDR3 is 13 residues long.

The V gene is TRBV27, the J gene TRBJ1-2; 7 nucleotides line up with TRBD1. The germline gives CDR1 MNHEY, CDR2 SMNVEV (reference sequence). Trimming removed 3 bases from V and 4 bases from J; junction bases left unmatched: 5. The CDR3 is 14 amino acids. The CDR3 here is CASSLTGSSYGYTF. In DNA, the CDR3 is TGTGCCAGCAGTTTGACAGGGTCATCCTATGGCTACACCTTC.

This clone was counted a few times. V usage is TRBV28 and J usage is TRBJ1-2; D might be TRBD1 (6 bases). V was cut by 5 bases and J by 2 bases, with 18 bases left in between. Germline CDR1 is MDHEN and CDR2 is SYDVKM. CDR3 length equals 16 residues. Here the CDR3 reads CASSHHLRTANYGYTF. As DNA, the CDR3 is TGTGCCAGCAGTCACCATCTCAGGACAGCCAACTATGGCTACACCTTC.

The chain carries TRBV18 and TRBJ1-5, with 11 bases lining up with TRBD1. The V segment lost 2 bases and the J segment 2 bases; nucleotides outside the gene matches: 5. CDR1 is KGHSH and CDR2 is LQKENI in the germline V gene. The length of the CDR3 is 17 residues. The CDR3 sequence: CASSPSSGQGGNQPQHF. The CDR3 DNA is TGTGCCAGCTCACCATCTTCGGGACAGGGGGGCAATCAGCCCCAGCATTTT.

The rearrangement links TRBV2 to TRBJ2-6; TRBD1 aligns across 9 bases. The trim removed 8 bases at V and 2 bases at J, leaving 1 base unmatched. Looked up from germline, CDR1 is SNHLY and CDR2 is FYNNEI. The CDR3 consists of 14 residues. The CDR3 region is CASRDRAGANVLTF. CDR3 bases: TGTGCCAGCCGGGACAGGGCTGGGGCCAACGTCCTGACTTTC. The full variable domain, rest sourced from reference TRBV2 and TRBJ2-6, is EPEVTQTPSHQVTQMGQEVILRCVPISNHLYFYWYRQILGQKVEFLVSFYNNEISEKSEIFDDQFSVERPDGSNFTLKIRSTKLEDSAMYFCASRDRAGANVLTFGAGSRLTVL.

The chain recombines TRBV11-2 with TRBJ1-1, with 7 bases lining up with TRBD1. CDR1 and CDR2 from the germline V gene are SGHAT and FQNNGV. This CDR3 contains 14 residues. The V and J ends lost 5 bases and 1 base, in that order; junction bases with no gene match: 4. CDR3 DNA: TGTGCCAGCAGCGACAGGGCAGCGAACACTGAAGCTTTCTTT. Its protein product is CASSDRAANTEAFF.

In its sample, this clone was seen once. This chain joins TRBV5-1 and TRBJ1-1; D not certain. Germline CDR1 is SGHRS and CDR2 is YFSETQ. This CDR3 comprises 13 residues. V lost 0 bases to trimming and J lost 9 bases, with 12 bases between them. The CDR3 spells CASSLGKSSQAFF. The CDR3, as DNA: TGCGCCAGCAGCTTGGGCAAGAGTAGCCAAGCTTTCTTT.

This clone was seen a few times. The rearrangement uses TRBV29-1 and TRBJ2-2; D might be TRBD2 (6 bases). CDR1 SQVTM and CDR2 ANQGSEA come from the germline V gene. V was cut by 4 bases and J by 0 bases, with 15 bases left in between. This CDR3 has 16 amino acids. The CDR3 loop reads CSVVGGTHPNTGELFF. Here the CDR3 DNA reads TGCAGCGTTGTTGGAGGGACCCACCCGAACACCGGGGAGCTGTTTTTT.

Note on this clone: The same CDR3 arises from other DNA sequences in this sample as well. The chain combines TRBV5-1 with TRBJ2-7, with TRBD2 matching over 10 bases. The junction had 8 bases not matched to a gene; V was cut back by 0 bases and J by 5 bases. CDR1 SGHRS and CDR2 YFSETQ come from the germline V gene. The length of the CDR3 is 16 residues. The CDR3 DNA is TGCGCCAGCAGCTTGGCCCTCAGCGGGGGGGCCGACGAGCAGTACTTC. This gives the protein CASSLALSGGADEQYF.

The chain links TRBV28 to TRBJ2-3; the D gene is possibly TRBD2 (7 bases). This CDR3 spans 14 amino acids. Deletions cut 8 bases from V and 1 base from J, with 13 bases between. Per the germline V gene, CDR1 is MDHEN and CDR2 is SYDVKM. DNA of the CDR3: TGTGCCAGCTTAGGGGGGGACCGCACAGATACGCAGTATTTT. Protein sequence: CASLGGDRTDTQYF.

V and J are TRBV4-3 and TRBJ2-7; 13 bases agree with TRBD2. The CDR3 consists of 17 residues. The V gene end was trimmed by 1 base and the J gene end by 2 bases; junction bases not matched to a gene: 5. CDR1 LGHNA and CDR2 YSLEER come from the germline V gene. The CDR3 sequence is CASSQVWGTSGAYEQYF. The CDR3 nucleotides read TGCGCCAGCAGCCAAGTATGGGGGACTAGCGGGGCCTACGAGCAGTACTTC.